Listed below are T cell receptor beta chains from one sample, sequenced in a study of CD8 T cells in ankylosing spondylitis. TCRdb fed the 5' RACE reads into MiXCR, producing one record per CDR3 protein. The table shows tens of thousands of distinct CDR3 sequences, with approximately 5.9% occurring only once. The sample consisted of blood, either unsorted or a sorted T cell fraction (not recorded which). These receptors all come from a male donor with ankylosing spondylitis or in good health (not recorded which). Both conserved end residues are part of each CDR3. The order of the fields is J gene, V gene, CDR3 protein.

TRBJ2-3	TRBV7-2	CASSLAGGLYTQYF
TRBJ2-3	TRBV6-7	CASSSPRQGGTGTSGTPSPDTQYF
TRBJ2-5	TRBV9	CASSVTLQGTQYF
TRBJ1-1	TRBV20-1	CSACLGSRLMNTEAFF
TRBJ2-5	TRBV15	CATSRDPAGVGETQYF
TRBJ2-3	TRBV7-2	CASSWGSWEGEDTQYF
TRBJ2-7	TRBV3-1	CASSPGLVIYEQYF
TRBJ2-7	TRBV30	CAWSAETGAYEQYF
TRBJ2-3	TRBV4-2	CASSQVGGTDTQYF
TRBJ2-7	TRBV27	CASSTGTPYEQYF
TRBJ2-1	TRBV29-1	CSVEGSTGYTYNEQFF
TRBJ1-5	TRBV25-1	CASSEGSGMRAQHF
TRBJ2-4	TRBV2	CASSGQGGNIQYF
TRBJ1-1	TRBV29-1	CSVEAGTVNTEAFF
TRBJ2-3	TRBV6-1	CASSDVGARVTDTQYF
TRBJ2-1	TRBV11-3	CASRIRGLAGRGGLNEQFF
TRBJ2-2	TRBV29-1	CSVDLNLGTGELFF
TRBJ2-2	TRBV5-1	CASSSAGSSNTGELFF
TRBJ1-3	TRBV28	CASSSPGQRSGNTIYF
TRBJ1-2	TRBV20-1	CSARLTGTISAGYTF
TRBJ2-3	TRBV29-1	CSVLRRVTDTQYF
TRBJ2-2	TRBV5-1	CASSPSREHTGELFF
TRBJ2-7	TRBV18	CASSTGQGGYEQYF
TRBJ2-7	TRBV20-1	CSARSGTGYYEQYF
TRBJ1-1	TRBV27	CASRFQGSSEAFF
TRBJ2-7	TRBV5-1	CASSGGRLSSYEQYF
TRBJ2-2	TRBV5-1	CASSVTSGRGTGELFF
TRBJ2-1	TRBV5-1	CATRGVGASNEQFF
TRBJ2-3	TRBV7-2	CASSLAGQGVWTQYF
TRBJ2-3	TRBV18	CASSPPSTDTQYF
TRBJ2-3	TRBV5-5	CASSFRPAPTDTQYF
TRBJ2-3	TRBV7-2	CASRGTSTDTQYF
TRBJ2-3	TRBV5-1	CASSSSRRGTDTQYF
TRBJ2-7	TRBV9	CASSALPSQGASSYEQYF
TRBJ2-4	TRBV7-2	CASSLVWGNENIQYF
TRBJ1-1	TRBV6-5	CASSLRQGKEAFF
TRBJ1-1	TRBV12-3/TRBV12-4	CASIPQGGSTEAFF
TRBJ2-2	TRBV10-1	CPSRAGGAGELFF
TRBJ2-1	TRBV5-1	CASSLGLAGGTNEQFF
TRBJ1-1	TRBV18	CASSSGRNTEAFF
TRBJ2-2	TRBV7-2	CASSLRSNTGELFF
TRBJ2-1	TRBV7-3	CASSLIGAGNEQFF
TRBJ2-1	TRBV27	CASSGGTGAPYNEQFF
TRBJ2-1	TRBV20-1	CSATTGETYNEQFF
TRBJ2-3	TRBV24-1	CATSDSSFSGVTDTQYF
TRBJ2-1	TRBV29-1	CSVPRGLSYNEQFF
TRBJ2-1	TRBV10-2	CASKHGHEQFF
TRBJ2-4	TRBV2	CASSRDLAKNIQYF
TRBJ2-5	TRBV5-1	CASSGDSQETQYF
TRBJ2-1	TRBV29-1	CSAWDSSYNEQFF
TRBJ2-5	TRBV20-1	CSARVRLAGVPQYF
TRBJ1-1	TRBV5-1	CASSFRTGGGSTEAFF
TRBJ2-2	TRBV21-1	CASSKQGAAPELFF
TRBJ2-7	TRBV27	CASSPLAPLHVQYF
TRBJ2-1	TRBV5-1	CASSLQGNEQFF
TRBJ2-1	TRBV12-3/TRBV12-4	CASSLINNEQFF
TRBJ2-5	TRBV20-1	CSAGGGSQETQYF
TRBJ2-1	TRBV29-1	CSVGDMQFF
TRBJ1-4	TRBV7-3	CASSLTDSGNEKLFF